What follows are 28 T cell receptor beta chains derived from one specimen sequenced in a study of blood T cells in healthy people across ages. A sample-barcoded 5' primer and a J-beta primer mix were used in a second PCR of about 6 to 12 cycles. Each CDR3 protein is one row after TCRdb ran MiXCR on the 5' RACE reads. The table includes 650,000 to 700,000 distinct CDR3 sequences, approximately 31% detected once. The sample was blood. These receptors came from a woman aged 80 or over in good health.

This clonotype was seen at least ten times. V usage is TRBV4-1 and J usage is TRBJ1-5, with 9 bases that match TRBD1. Germline V CDR1 and CDR2: MGHRA, YSYEKL. V trimming: 1 base; J trimming: 5 bases; junction bases outside the gene matches: 3. The CDR3 has 15 amino acids. CDR3 protein: CASSQGDREYQPQHF. DNA for the CDR3: TGCGCCAGCAGCCAAGGGGACAGGGAGTATCAGCCCCAGCATTTT.

Many counts were recorded for this clonotype. The chain recombines TRBV5-6 with TRBJ2-5; TRBD1 matches at 8 bases. The germline V gene has CDR1 SGHDT and CDR2 YYEEEE. The trim removed 4 bases at V and 5 bases at J, leaving 4 bases unmatched. The CDR3 is made up of 13 amino acids. CDR3 sequence reads: CASSRWTGETQYF. In DNA form, the CDR3 reads TGTGCCAGCAGCCGTTGGACAGGGGAGACCCAGTACTTC. The full variable domain, with the rest looked up from reference TRBV5-6 and TRBJ2-5, is DAGVTQSPTHLIKTRGQQVTLRCSPKSGHDTVSWYQQALGQGPQFIFQYYEEEERQRGNFPDRFSGHQFPNYSSELNVNALLLGDSALYLCASSRWTGETQYFGPGTRLLVL.

This clonotype showed up just a few times. This chain connects TRBV5-1 to TRBJ1-1; no reliable D call. V was pared by 7 bases and J by 5 bases, with 21 bases between. The CDR3 loop spans 15 amino acids. Germline assignment: CDR1 SGHRS and CDR2 YFSETQ. The CDR3 DNA is TGCGCCAGCTGCCACGGGGAGTTAAGAGGGACTGAAGCTTTCTTT. It yields the protein CASCHGELRGTEAFF.

Many counts were recorded for this clonotype. The V gene is TRBV28, the J gene TRBJ1-1; no clear D gene. The CDR3 is 14 amino acids. Germline CDR1 and CDR2: MDHEN and SYDVKM. Trimming cost V 6 bases and J 0 bases, with 11 bases left between them. The CDR3 region is CASRPHSMNTEAFF. CDR3 DNA sequence: TGTGCCAGCAGGCCTCACTCAATGAACACTGAAGCTTTCTTT.

This clonotype was seen at least ten times. The chain has TRBV5-1 and TRBJ1-4; no definite D call. From germline, CDR1 is SGHRS and CDR2 YFSETQ. The CDR3 length is 15 residues. V was shortened by 4 bases and J by 7 bases, with 17 bases between the two germline ends. The chain's CDR3 is CASSPGPPSGEKLFF. CDR3 coding DNA: TGCGCCAGCAGCCCCGGACCGCCATCGGGTGAAAAACTGTTTTTT.

The chain joins TRBV5-1 to TRBJ1-5; D may be TRBD1 (6 bases). The germline CDR1 and CDR2 sequences are SGHRS and YFSETQ. The V end was cut by 4 bases, the J end by 3 bases, with 11 bases between. The CDR3 has 14 residues. The CDR3 here is CASSVGGLNQPQHF. Here the CDR3 DNA reads TGCGCCAGCAGCGTCGGGGGCCTCAATCAGCCCCAGCATTTT.

In this sample, this clonotype turned up a few times. This may be a read error, as it is one base from a much larger clone. The V and J genes are TRBV4-3 and TRBJ1-1; TRBD1 matches at 11 bases. V was clipped by 3 bases and J by 6 bases; unmatched bases: 6. The CDR3 runs to 15 residues. CDR1 is LGHNA, CDR2 YSLEER, per germline. CDR3 amino acids: CASSQDRGRGAEAFF. CDR3 nucleotides: TGCGCCAGCAGCCAGGACAGGGGGCGCGGCGCTGAAGCTTTCTTT.

This clonotype was observed many times. The V and J genes are TRBV6-1 and TRBJ2-7; possible D gene TRBD1, 5 bases. V lost 1 base, J lost 10 bases, and 11 bases lay in between. CDR3 length: 12 amino acids. CDR1 and CDR2 from the germline V gene are MNHNS and SASEGT. The CDR3 protein is CASSEGAGPQYF. The CDR3 coding sequence is TGTGCCAGCAGTGAAGGTGCAGGGCCTCAGTACTTC.

This clonotype was observed a handful of times. V usage is TRBV7-2 and J usage is TRBJ2-3; 14 nucleotides align to TRBD2. Germline assignment: CDR1 SGHTA and CDR2 FQGNSA. The trim removed 5 bases at V and 2 bases at J, leaving 9 bases unmatched. The CDR3 is 18 residues long. The DNA for the CDR3 is TGTGCCAGCAGCACGGGACTAGCGGGAGTTTGGTTCACAGATACGCAGTATTTT. The encoded protein is CASSTGLAGVWFTDTQYF.

This clonotype was picked up many times. This chain uses TRBV6-5 with TRBJ1-6; no clear D. The ends were cut back, 0 bases at V and 4 bases at J, with 10 bases in the middle. This CDR3 region has 16 residues. CDR1 MNHEY and CDR2 SVGAGI come from the germline V gene. The chain's CDR3 is CASSYSRQPYNSPLHF. Here the CDR3 DNA reads TGTGCCAGCAGTTACTCGAGGCAGCCTTATAATTCACCCCTCCACTTT.

Ten or more counts support this clonotype. This sequence joins TRBV20-1 and TRBJ2-1; the D call may be TRBD1 or TRBD2 (5 bases each). From germline, CDR1 is DFQATT and CDR2 SNEGSKA (reference sequence). The V end was cut by 6 bases, the J end by 6 bases, with 18 bases between. The CDR3 loop spans 14 amino acids. CDR3 residues: CSADYYGAGNEQFF. The CDR3 nucleotides are TGCAGTGCCGACTACTATGGGGCTGGCAATGAGCAGTTCTTC.

This clonotype was observed at least ten times. J is TRBJ2-1 and V is TRBV11-1; tentatively, D is TRBD1 or TRBD2 (5 bases each). CDR1 and CDR2 from the germline V gene are SGHAT and FQDESV (reference sequence). V was shortened by 2 bases and J by 7 bases, with 12 bases between the two germline ends. The CDR3 loop spans 14 amino acids. The CDR3 nucleotides are TGTGCCAGCAGCTTAATCGGCAGGGAGAATGAGCAGTTCTTC. Translating gives CASSLIGRENEQFF.

This clonotype was counted ten times or more. This chain connects TRBV5-1 to TRBJ2-1, with D tentatively TRBD1 (6 bases). The CDR3 runs 16 residues. Per germline, CDR1 SGHRS and CDR2 YFSETQ. Trimming took off 1 base at V and 3 bases at J, with 14 bases between the two ends. CDR3 nucleotides: TGCGCCAGCAGCTTGTTATCAGGGGCGGGCTACAATGAGCAGTTCTTC. Translated, it gives CASSLLSGAGYNEQFF.

There are many counts of this clonotype. This chain links TRBV6-2 or TRBV6-3 with TRBJ2-2; the D is unclear. The germline gives CDR1 MNHEY, CDR2 SVGEGT. The V and J ends lost 0 bases and 4 bases respectively, with 15 bases between them. This CDR3 region has 17 residues. The CDR3 reads CASSYSKKLGITGELFF. The DNA for the CDR3 is TGTGCCAGCAGTTACTCGAAAAAACTTGGGATCACCGGGGAGCTGTTTTTT.

This clonotype was counted a few times. The V gene is TRBV10-3, the J gene TRBJ2-5, with D perhaps given as TRBD1 or TRBD2 (6 bases each). Deletions cut 5 bases from V and 7 bases from J, with 23 bases between. Germline CDR1 is ENHRY and CDR2 is SYGVKD. The CDR3 sequence is 16 residues long. The CDR3 here is CAISSPVGGFGGTQYF. In DNA, the CDR3 is TGTGCCATCAGTTCGCCGGTGGGGGGCTTCGGTGGGACCCAGTACTTC.

This clonotype was seen at least ten times. The V call is TRBV7-3, the J call TRBJ1-1, with TRBD1 identical over 8 bases. Trimming removed 3 bases from V and 14 bases from J; junction bases left unmatched: 5. This CDR3 comprises 11 residues. Germline-derived CDR1 and CDR2 are SGHTA and FQGTGA. The chain's CDR3 is CASSFQGANFF. The CDR3 nucleotides read TGTGCCAGCAGCTTTCAGGGGGCTAACTTCTTT.

The CDR3 spells CASSEVRTGGHEQYF. DNA of the CDR3: TGTGCCAGCAGTGAAGTTCGAACAGGGGGCCACGAGCAGTACTTC. The chain recombines TRBV6-1 with TRBJ2-7, with 9 bases fitting TRBD1. Germline V lookup: CDR1 MNHNS, CDR2 SASEGT. Trimming removed 1 base from V and 5 bases from J; junction bases left unmatched: 6. The CDR3 has 15 residues.

In the case of this clonotype: This may be a read error: a much more frequent sequence differs by one nucleotide. This chain uses TRBV3-1 with TRBJ2-6, with D perhaps TRBD2 (6 bases). Germline CDR1 reads LGHDT; CDR2 reads YNNKEL (reference sequence). The CDR3 runs to 17 residues. The CDR3 nucleotides read TGTGCCAGCAGCCAGCCCGGAGGGTCCTCTGGGGCCAACGTCCGGACTTTC. Protein: CASSQPGGSSGANVRTF. The complete variable domain, with remaining parts taken from reference TRBV3-1 and TRBJ2-6, reads DTAVSQTPKYLVTQMGNDKSIKCEQNLGHDTMYWYKQDSKKFLKIMFSYNNKELIINETVPNRFSPKSPDKAHLNLHINSLELGDSAVYFCASSQPGGSSGANVRTFGAGSRLTVL.

This clonotype has at least ten counts. The rearrangement joins TRBV7-2 to TRBJ2-3; D unresolved. CDR3 size: 13 residues. Germline CDR1 SGHTA, CDR2 FQGNSA. With 4 bases removed from V and 5 bases from J, the gap between germline ends came to 10 bases. The CDR3 nucleotides read TGTGCCAGCAGCTCGGCGGCCCTAGATACGCAGTATTTT. Amino acids: CASSSAALDTQYF.

This chain uses TRBV30 with TRBJ2-5; 7 positions agree with TRBD1. With V trimmed by 1 base and J by 9 bases, 8 bases remained unmatched. From germline, CDR1 is GTSNPN and CDR2 SVGIG (reference sequence). CDR3 length: 13 residues. The CDR3 here is CAWSGGGKTPQYF. The CDR3 DNA is TGTGCCTGGAGTGGAGGGGGCAAGACGCCCCAGTACTTC.

This clonotype showed up many times. V and J are TRBV7-2 and TRBJ1-2, with D possibly being TRBD1 (6 bases). CDR3 length: 15 amino acids. V lost 2 bases and J lost 2, with 12 bases in between. CDR1 is SGHTA, CDR2 FQGNSA, per germline. The CDR3 nucleotides are TGTGCCAGCAGCTTAAGAGGGGGGGCAAACTATGGCTACACCTTC. This codes for CASSLRGGANYGYTF.

Many counts were recorded for this clonotype. The chain recombines TRBV5-1 with TRBJ2-7; no definite D call. CDR1 SGHRS and CDR2 YFSETQ come from the germline V gene. Trimming shortened V by 3 bases and J by 3 bases, and 10 bases separated the two germline ends. The CDR3 is 13 residues long. The CDR3 DNA follows: TGCGCCAGCAGCTCCCCGACCCTCTACGAGCAGTACTTC. It yields the protein CASSSPTLYEQYF.

A remark on this clonotype: This may arise from a read error, as a much more abundant clone is one base away. The V call is TRBV7-9, the J call TRBJ2-7; TRBD1 matches 7 bases. CDR1 is SEHNR, CDR2 FQNEAQ, per germline (reference sequence). Trimming removed 5 bases from V and 0 bases from J; junction bases left unmatched: 1. The CDR3 totals 13 residues. Here the CDR3 reads CASSHRGSYEQYF. CDR3 nucleotide sequence: TGTGCCAGCAGCCACAGGGGCTCCTACGAGCAGTACTTC.

This clonotype occurred many times. The chain employs TRBV27 and TRBJ1-2, with 8 bases matching TRBD1. CDR3 length: 16 residues. Unmatched junction bases numbered 12, after V lost 7 bases and J lost 2 bases. Germline V gives CDR1 MNHEY, CDR2 SMNVEV (reference sequence). The CDR3 sequence: CASTQTFRGLNYGYTF. CDR3 nucleotide sequence: TGTGCCAGCACCCAAACATTCAGGGGGCTCAACTATGGCTACACCTTC.

This clonotype was observed at least ten times. CDR3 nucleotides: TGTGCCTGGAACCCGACGGGGGGAGAGCAGTTCTTC. Translating it yields CAWNPTGGEQFF. The rearrangement joins TRBV30 to TRBJ2-1; 7 positions match TRBD2. CDR1 GTSNPN and CDR2 SVGIG come from the germline V gene (reference sequence). V gave up 4 bases and J gave up 10 bases; unmatched junction bases: 7. The CDR3 length is 12 residues.

This clonotype was observed many times. V gene TRBV28 combines with J gene TRBJ1-2; maybe TRBD1 (6 bases). The CDR3 contains 14 residues. Trimming took off 9 bases at V and 2 bases at J, with 16 bases between the two ends. The germline gives CDR1 MDHEN, CDR2 SYDVKM. CDR3 DNA sequence: TGTGCCAGTACGGGGGCGAGATTGAACTATGGCTACACCTTC. It specifies CASTGARLNYGYTF.

Points on this clonotype: A much larger clonotype is one base distant, so this may be a read error. The chain carries TRBV12-3 or TRBV12-4 and TRBJ1-2; the D gene is possibly TRBD1 (5 bases). The CDR3 is made up of 13 amino acids. This CDR3 reads CAGSLSGRYGYTF. CDR3 bases: TGTGCCGGCAGTTTATCGGGGCGCTATGGCTACACCTTC.

This clonotype was observed once. A much larger clone differs from this one at a single base, so this may be a read error. The gene calls are TRBV7-9 and TRBJ1-2, with D possibly being TRBD1 (6 bases). The CDR3 has 15 residues. CDR1 is SEHNR, CDR2 FQNEAQ, per germline (reference sequence). The CDR3 protein is CSSSLSFRGNYGYTF. CDR3 DNA sequence: TGTTCCAGCAGCTTATCATTTAGGGGGAACTATGGCTACACCTTC.